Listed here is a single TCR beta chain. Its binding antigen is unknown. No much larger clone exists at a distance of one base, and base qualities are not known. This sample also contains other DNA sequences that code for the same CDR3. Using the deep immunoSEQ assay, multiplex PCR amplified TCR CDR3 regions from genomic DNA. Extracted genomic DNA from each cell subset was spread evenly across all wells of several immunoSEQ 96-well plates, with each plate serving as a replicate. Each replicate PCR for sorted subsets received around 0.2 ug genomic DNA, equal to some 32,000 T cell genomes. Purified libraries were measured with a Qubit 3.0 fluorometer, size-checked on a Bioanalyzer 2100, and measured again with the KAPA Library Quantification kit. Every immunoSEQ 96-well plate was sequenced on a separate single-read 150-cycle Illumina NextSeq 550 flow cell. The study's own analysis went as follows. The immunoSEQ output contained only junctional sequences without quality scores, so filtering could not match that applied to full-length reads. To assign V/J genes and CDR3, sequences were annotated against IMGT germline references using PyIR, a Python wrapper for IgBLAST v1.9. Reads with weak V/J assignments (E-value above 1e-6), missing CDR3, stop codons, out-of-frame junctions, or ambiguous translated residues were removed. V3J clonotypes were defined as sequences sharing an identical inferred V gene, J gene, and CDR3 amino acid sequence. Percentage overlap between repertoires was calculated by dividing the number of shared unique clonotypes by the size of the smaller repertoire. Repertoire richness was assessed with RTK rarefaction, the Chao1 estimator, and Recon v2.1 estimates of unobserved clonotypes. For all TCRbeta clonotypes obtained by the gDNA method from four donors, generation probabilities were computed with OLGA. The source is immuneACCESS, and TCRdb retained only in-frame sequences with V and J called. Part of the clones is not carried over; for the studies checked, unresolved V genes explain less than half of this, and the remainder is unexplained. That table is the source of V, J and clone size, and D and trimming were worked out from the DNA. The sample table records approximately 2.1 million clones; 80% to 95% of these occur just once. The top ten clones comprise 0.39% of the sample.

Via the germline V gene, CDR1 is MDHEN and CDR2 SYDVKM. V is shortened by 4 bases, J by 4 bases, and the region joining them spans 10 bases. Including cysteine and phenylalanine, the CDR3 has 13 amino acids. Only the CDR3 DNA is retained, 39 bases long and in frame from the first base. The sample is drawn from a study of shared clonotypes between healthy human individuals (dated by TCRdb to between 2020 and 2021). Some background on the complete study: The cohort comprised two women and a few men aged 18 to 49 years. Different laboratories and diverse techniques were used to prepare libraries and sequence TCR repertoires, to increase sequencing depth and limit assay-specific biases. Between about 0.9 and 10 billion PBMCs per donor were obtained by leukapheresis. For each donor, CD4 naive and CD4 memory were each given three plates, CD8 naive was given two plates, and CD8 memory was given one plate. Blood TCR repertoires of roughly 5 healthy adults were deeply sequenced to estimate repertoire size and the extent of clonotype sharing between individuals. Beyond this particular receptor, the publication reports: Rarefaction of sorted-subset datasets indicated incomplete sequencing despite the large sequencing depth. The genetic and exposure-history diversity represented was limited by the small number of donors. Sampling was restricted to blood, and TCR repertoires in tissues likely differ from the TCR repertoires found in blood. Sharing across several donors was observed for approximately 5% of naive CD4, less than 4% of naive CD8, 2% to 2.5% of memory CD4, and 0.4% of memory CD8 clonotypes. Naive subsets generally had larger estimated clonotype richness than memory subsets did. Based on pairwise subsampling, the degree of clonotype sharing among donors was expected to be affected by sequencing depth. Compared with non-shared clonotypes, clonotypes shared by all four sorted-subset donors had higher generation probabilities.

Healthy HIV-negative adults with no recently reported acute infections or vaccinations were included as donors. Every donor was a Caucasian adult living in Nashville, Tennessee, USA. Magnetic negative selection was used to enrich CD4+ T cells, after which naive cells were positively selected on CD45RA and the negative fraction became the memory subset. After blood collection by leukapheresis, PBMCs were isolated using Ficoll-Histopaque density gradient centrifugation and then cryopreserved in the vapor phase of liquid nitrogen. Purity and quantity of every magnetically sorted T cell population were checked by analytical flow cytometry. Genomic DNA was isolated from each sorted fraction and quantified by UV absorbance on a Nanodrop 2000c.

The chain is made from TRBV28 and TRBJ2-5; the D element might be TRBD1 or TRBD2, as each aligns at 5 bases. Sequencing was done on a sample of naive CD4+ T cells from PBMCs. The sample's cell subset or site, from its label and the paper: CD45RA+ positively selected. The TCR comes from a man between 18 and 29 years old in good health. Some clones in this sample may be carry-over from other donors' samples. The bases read TGTGCCAGCAGTTCTGGGGGTGGAGAGACCCAGTACTTC. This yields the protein CASSSGGGETQYF.